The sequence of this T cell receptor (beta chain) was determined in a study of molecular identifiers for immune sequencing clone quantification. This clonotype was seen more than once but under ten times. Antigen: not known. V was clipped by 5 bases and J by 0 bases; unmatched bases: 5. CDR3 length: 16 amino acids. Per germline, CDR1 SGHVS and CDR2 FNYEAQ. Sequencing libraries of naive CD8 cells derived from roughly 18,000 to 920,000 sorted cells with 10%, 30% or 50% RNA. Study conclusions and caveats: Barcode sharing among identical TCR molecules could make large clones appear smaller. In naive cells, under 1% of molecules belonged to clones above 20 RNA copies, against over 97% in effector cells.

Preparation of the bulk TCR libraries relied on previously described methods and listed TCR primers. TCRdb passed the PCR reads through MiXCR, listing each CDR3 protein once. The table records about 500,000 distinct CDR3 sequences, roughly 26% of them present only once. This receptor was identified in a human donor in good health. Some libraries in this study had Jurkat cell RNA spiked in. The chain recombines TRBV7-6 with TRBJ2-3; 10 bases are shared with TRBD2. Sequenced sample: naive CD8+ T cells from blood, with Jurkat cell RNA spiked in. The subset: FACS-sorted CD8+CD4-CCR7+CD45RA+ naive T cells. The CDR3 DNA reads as TGTGCCAGCAGCGTGGGACTAGCGAGTAGCACAGATACGCAGTATTTT. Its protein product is CASSVGLASSTDTQYF.